These 4 T cell receptor beta chains originate from one sample sequenced in a study of T cell responses to AZD1222 COVID-19 vaccine. Sequencing used immunoSEQ multiplex PCR; TCRdb keeps in-frame clones, though not all of them. Of about 18,000 clones in the sample, around 92% were seen once. The sample here was peripheral blood, taken 28 days after the second AZD1222 dose. The receptors were gathered from an adult who received the AZD1222 COVID-19 vaccine.

The V call is TRBV2, the J call TRBJ2-7, with TRBD2 matching over 7 bases. The V and J ends lost 4 bases and 3 bases, in that order; junction bases with no gene match: 9. The CDR3 has 15 amino acids. Germline-derived CDR1 and CDR2 are SNHLY and FYNNEI. CDR3 amino acids: CASSALTSAGYEQYF. CDR3 coding DNA: TGTGCCAGCAGTGCCCTCACTAGCGCCGGCTACGAGCAGTACTTC.

The chain is built from TRBV28 and TRBJ2-1; D remains ambiguous. Germline lookup yields CDR1 MDHEN and CDR2 SYDVKM. The CDR3 loop spans 11 amino acids. The V and J ends lost 3 bases and 7 bases respectively, with 4 bases between them. The CDR3 spells CASSLENEQFF. Here the CDR3 DNA reads TGTGCCAGCAGTTTGGAGAATGAGCAGTTCTTC.

CDR3 DNA: TGTGCCACCCAAGGACTAGCGGGGGGCACAGATACGCAGTATTTT. Its protein is CATQGLAGGTDTQYF. V gene TRBV7-9 combines with J gene TRBJ2-3, with TRBD2 matching over 13 bases. The CDR3 runs to 15 residues. Germline CDR1 and CDR2: SEHNR and FQNEAQ (reference sequence). Trimming took 10 bases from V and 1 from J; bases not matched to a gene: 5.

This sequence joins TRBV14 and TRBJ1-1, with 9 bases lining up with TRBD1. CDR3 length: 14 amino acids. The germline V gene encodes CDR1 SGHDN and CDR2 FVKESK. V lost 1 base to trimming and J lost 8 bases; unmatched junction nucleotides: 5. The CDR3 is CASSQGRGTGEAFF. Written as DNA, the CDR3 is TGTGCCAGCAGCCAAGGTCGGGGGACAGGGGAAGCTTTCTTT.